Below are 27 T cell receptor beta chains sequenced from a single sample in a study of T and B cells in COVID-19 patients (dated by TCRdb to about 2020). TCRdb names Illumina MiSeq as the instrument used. Multiplex PCR with BIOMED2 TRB-A/B primer pools was used to amplify TRB rearrangements. TCRdb cleaned the public reads at Q25 with fastp, built clones with MiXCR and kept in-frame beta chains. Rows merge per CDR3 protein into single entries with the most common DNA and genes. The sample has roughly 7,000 distinct CDR3 sequences on record, around 21% of them singletons. The ten largest clones represent approximately 3.6% of the sample. TRB repertoires were amplified from approximately 250-500 ng of genomic DNA extracted from blood. The source material was blood. Source of these receptors: a human donor who had recovered from COVID-19.

The chain couples TRBV20-1 to TRBJ1-2; D uncertain. Germline V lookup: CDR1 DFQATT, CDR2 SNEGSKA (reference sequence). The CDR3 length is 10 residues. The V end was cut by 4 bases, the J end by 5 bases, with 5 bases between. The CDR3 region is CSATGYGYTF. CDR3 bases: TGCAGTGCTACAGGTTATGGCTACACCTTC.

V usage is TRBV11-1 and J usage is TRBJ1-1; TRBD1 is a possible D gene (5 bases). The CDR3 consists of 13 residues. The V and J ends lost 4 bases and 3 bases respectively, with 9 bases between them. CDR1 is SGHAT, CDR2 FQDESV, per germline (reference sequence). CDR3 sequence reads: CASSSGPDTEAFF. The DNA of the CDR3 is TGTGCCAGCAGCTCGGGACCGGACACTGAAGCTTTCTTT.

The chain joins TRBV19 to TRBJ2-1, with 11 bases fitting TRBD2. The CDR3 runs 14 residues. J gave up 8 bases and V 7 bases, and 7 bases lay outside the gene matches. CDR1 is LNHDA and CDR2 is SQIVND in the germline V gene (reference sequence). The CDR3 DNA reads as TGTGCCAGTACCTTTAGCGGGGGGGCATATGAGCAGTTCTTC. This encodes CASTFSGGAYEQFF.

The chain joins TRBV18 to TRBJ1-1; 8 nucleotides agree with TRBD1. Trimming cost V 4 bases and J 0 bases; bases outside gene matches: 1. In germline, CDR1 is KGHSH, CDR2 LQKENI. The CDR3 length is 14 residues. CDR3 protein: CASSRQGLNTEAFF. The CDR3 nucleotides are TGTGCCAGCTCACGACAGGGGCTGAACACTGAAGCTTTCTTT.

This clonotype showed up just a few times. The V call is TRBV7-9, the J call TRBJ2-7; a possible D gene is TRBD2 (6 bases). Germline assignment: CDR1 SEHNR and CDR2 FQNEAQ (reference sequence). Trimming shortened V by 5 bases and J by 5 bases, and 16 bases separated the two germline ends. The CDR3 has 14 amino acids. In DNA form, the CDR3 reads TGTGCCAGCAGCCGGGTGCGGGGACGGAACGAGCAGTACTTC. This translates into CASSRVRGRNEQYF.

The chain has TRBV19 and TRBJ1-6; 8 bases fit TRBD1. The J segment lost 8 bases and the V segment lost 3 bases, leaving 9 bases of the junction unmatched. The CDR3 contains 16 residues. The germline CDR1 and CDR2 sequences are LNHDA and SQIVND (reference sequence). CDR3 in DNA: TGTGCCAGTAGTATCCCCACCGGGACAGGCCATTCACCCCTCCACTTT. It is translated as CASSIPTGTGHSPLHF.

By its share, this clonotype is medium-sized. J is TRBJ1-4 and V is TRBV29-1; tentative D call: TRBD1 (5 bases). Germline lookup yields CDR1 SQVTM and CDR2 ANQGSEA. The CDR3 contains 15 residues. Trimming took 4 bases from V and 0 from J, leaving 12 bases between them. CDR3 amino acids: CSVGALGATNEKLFF. CDR3 coding DNA: TGCAGCGTTGGAGCTTTGGGGGCAACTAATGAAAAACTGTTTTTT.

The chain couples TRBV20-1 to TRBJ2-7, with D hard to call. Germline loops: CDR1 DFQATT, CDR2 SNEGSKA (reference sequence). The V end was cut by 3 bases, the J end by 0 bases, with 12 bases between. The CDR3 has 14 amino acids. The DNA of the CDR3 is TGCAGTGCTAGGGTTATCCCAATCTCCTACGAGCAGTACTTC. It codes for CSARVIPISYEQYF.

The rearrangement links TRBV20-1 to TRBJ2-2, with 7 positions matching TRBD1. Germline values: CDR1 DFQATT, CDR2 SNEGSKA (reference sequence). With 5 bases clipped from V and 6 bases from J, the junction kept 6 bases outside the gene matches. This CDR3 is built from 13 residues. CDR3 DNA: TGCAGTGCTGCGGACAGGTCCGCCGGGGAGCTGTTTTTT. Protein product: CSAADRSAGELFF.

The rearrangement links TRBV5-1 to TRBJ2-5; D is possibly TRBD2 (6 bases). Trimming stripped 0 bases from V and 3 bases from J, with 12 bases between. Germline-derived CDR1 and CDR2 are SGHRS and YFSETQ. The CDR3 is 15 residues long. Here the CDR3 reads CASSLDGTAKETQYF. The CDR3, as DNA: TGCGCCAGCAGCTTGGACGGGACTGCTAAAGAGACCCAGTACTTC.

This chain uses TRBV10-3 with TRBJ2-7, with 8 bases that match TRBD1. The CDR3 sequence is 15 residues long. The ends lost 3 bases at V and 3 bases at J; junction bases unmatched: 7. Looked up from germline, CDR1 is ENHRY and CDR2 is SYGVKD. The CDR3 DNA reads as TGTGCCATCAGTGAACCAGGACAGGGATTCTACGAGCAGTACTTC. Amino acids: CAISEPGQGFYEQYF.

This clonotype is medium-sized. The chain carries TRBV6-5 and TRBJ1-6; TRBD1 matches 8 bases. The V and J ends lost 5 bases and 6 bases, in that order; junction bases with no gene match: 3. The CDR3 has 14 residues. CDR1 and CDR2 from the germline V gene are MNHEY and SVGAGI. This chain's CDR3 is CASSPGGVNSPLHF. The CDR3 DNA sequence: TGTGCCAGCAGTCCAGGGGGCGTTAATTCACCCCTCCACTTT.

This clonotype was seen at least ten times. The V gene is TRBV18, the J gene TRBJ1-1; D unclear. This CDR3 has 12 amino acids. The germline V gene has CDR1 KGHSH and CDR2 LQKENI. Trimming shortened V by 2 bases and J by 7 bases, and 8 bases separated the two germline ends. CDR3 loop: CASSPFGSEAFF. CDR3 nucleotides: TGTGCCAGCTCACCATTTGGGAGTGAAGCTTTCTTT.

The genes are TRBV7-2 and TRBJ2-1, with D possibly being TRBD1 (6 bases). Looked up from germline, CDR1 is SGHTA and CDR2 is FQGNSA. CDR3 length: 15 residues. The germline V and J ends were trimmed by 2 bases and 6 bases, with 14 bases remaining between them. CDR3 protein: CASSLSMVGANEQFF. As DNA, the CDR3 is TGTGCCAGCAGCTTATCTATGGTGGGGGCCAATGAGCAGTTCTTC.

This clonotype was observed many times. One end of the junction does not line up with germline, which may come from a read error. The chain couples TRBV5-1 to TRBJ2-3; no clear D gene. Germline V lookup: CDR1 SGHRS, CDR2 YFSETQ. The CDR3 totals 13 residues. The CDR3: CATSVAVSDTQYF. In DNA, the CDR3 is TGCGCCACCAGCGTGGCGGTCTCAGATACGCAGTATTTT.

As concerns this clonotype: A read error may explain this, as a much larger clone is one base away. V is TRBV6-1 and J is TRBJ1-1, with unresolved D. V gave up 7 bases and J gave up 4 bases, with 10 bases separating them. Per germline, CDR1 MNHNS and CDR2 SASEGT. The CDR3 extends over 12 amino acids. CDR3 nucleotides: TGTGCCAGCAAGGACGGGTGCACTGAAGCTTTCTTT. Translated, it gives CASKDGCTEAFF.

This clonotype is medium-sized (0.01 to 0.1%) in the sample. The genes are TRBV30 and TRBJ2-2; possible D gene TRBD1, 6 bases. The length of the CDR3 is 15 residues. V was shortened by 0 bases and J by 4 bases, with 12 bases between the two germline ends. CDR1 is GTSNPN and CDR2 is SVGIG in the germline V gene (reference sequence). The CDR3 loop reads CAWSVEGRGTGELFF. The CDR3 DNA reads TGTGCCTGGAGTGTAGAAGGCAGGGGCACCGGGGAGCTGTTTTTT.

By proportion, this clonotype is medium-sized. The chain links TRBV19 to TRBJ2-7, with TRBD2 matching 8 bases. V lost 3 bases to trimming and J lost 2 bases; unmatched junction nucleotides: 6. Germline CDR1 and CDR2: LNHDA and SQIVND (reference sequence). The CDR3 contains 15 residues. For the CDR3, the DNA is TGTGCCAGTAGTATTACTAGCGGTGAAGCCTACGAGCAGTACTTC. Protein: CASSITSGEAYEQYF.

This clonotype is termed large (0.1 to 1%). This chain joins TRBV19 and TRBJ2-2; no firm D call. Between the trimmed V and J ends, which lost 5 bases and 6 bases, there was a span of 16 bases. Germline lookup yields CDR1 LNHDA and CDR2 SQIVND (reference sequence). The CDR3 sequence is 15 residues long. The chain's CDR3 is CASSLQVLSAGELFF. The CDR3 nucleotides are TGTGCCAGTAGTCTCCAGGTTCTTTCCGCCGGGGAGCTGTTTTTT.

The V call is TRBV12-3 or TRBV12-4, the J call TRBJ1-5; 8 bases line up with TRBD1. With V trimmed by 5 bases and J by 5 bases, 2 bases remained unmatched. CDR3 length equals 13 residues. The CDR3 sequence is CASSLQGDQPQHF. The CDR3 nucleotides read TGTGCCAGCAGTCTACAGGGGGATCAGCCCCAGCATTTT.

The V call is TRBV6-4, the J call TRBJ1-2; 9 nucleotides agree with TRBD1. Germline lookup yields CDR1 MRHNA and CDR2 SNTAGT. Germline trimming cut 4 bases from V and 8 bases from J; bases unmatched to any gene: 5. The CDR3 totals 13 residues. In nucleotides, the CDR3 is TGTGCCAGCAGTGTAACACAGGGGGCCGGCTACACCTTC. It encodes CASSVTQGAGYTF.

By proportion, this clonotype is medium-sized. V gene TRBV6-5 combines with J gene TRBJ2-7; D may match TRBD1 or TRBD2 (5 bases each). V lost 2 bases and J lost 2, with 10 bases in between. Germline values: CDR1 MNHEY, CDR2 SVGAGI. The CDR3 totals 14 residues. CDR3 sequence: CASSYGTETYEQYF. The CDR3, as DNA: TGTGCCAGCAGTTACGGGACGGAAACCTACGAGCAGTACTTC.

This chain uses TRBV5-4 with TRBJ2-5; 10 bases map to TRBD2. Germline CDR1 is SGHNT and CDR2 is YYREEE (reference sequence). V dropped 3 bases and J dropped 2; count of bases not matched to a gene: 4. This CDR3 region has 15 residues. CDR3 loop: CASSSPTSGQETQYF. Written as DNA, the CDR3 is TGTGCCAGCAGCTCCCCGACTAGCGGGCAAGAGACCCAGTACTTC.

This clonotype is deemed medium-sized. J is TRBJ2-7 and V is TRBV6-1; no clear D. V lost 7 bases to trimming and J lost 0 bases, with 10 bases between them. The CDR3 runs 13 residues. CDR1 and CDR2 from the germline V gene are MNHNS and SASEGT. CDR3 loop: CASILRSSYEQYF. In DNA form, the CDR3 reads TGTGCCAGCATTTTAAGGAGCTCCTACGAGCAGTACTTC.

CDR3 sequence reads: CSARGALGSNEQFF. The CDR3 DNA sequence: TGCAGTGCTAGAGGGGCCCTTGGGAGCAATGAGCAGTTCTTC. The chain employs TRBV20-1 and TRBJ2-1, with D perhaps TRBD2 (5 bases). This CDR3 has 14 residues. The germline V gene encodes CDR1 DFQATT and CDR2 SNEGSKA (reference sequence). V shed 1 base and J shed 6 bases, with 13 bases lying between them.

There are many counts of this clonotype. The genes are TRBV5-5 and TRBJ1-6, with 8 bases fitting TRBD1. V shed 2 bases, J shed 0 bases, and the junction held 4 bases outside the gene matches. Germline lookup yields CDR1 SGHKS and CDR2 YYEKEE (reference sequence). CDR3 size: 17 residues. This CDR3 reads CASSFGQGISYNSPLHF. The DNA for the CDR3 is TGTGCCAGCAGCTTCGGACAGGGAATCTCCTATAATTCACCCCTCCACTTT.

This clonotype ranks as medium-sized. The CDR3 bases are TGTGCCAGTAGTATGGTTATTTCCTACGAGCAGTACTTC. Translating it yields CASSMVISYEQYF. The V call is TRBV19, the J call TRBJ2-7; no firm D call. This CDR3 has 13 residues. Deletions cut 3 bases from V and 1 base from J, with 7 bases between. Germline V CDR1 and CDR2: LNHDA, SQIVND (reference sequence).